These 20 T cell receptor beta chains share one sample of origin, sequenced in a study of blood T cell repertoires in COVID-19. This table comes from immunoSEQ multiplex PCR, and its TCRdb copy is limited to in-frame clones, with some not included. The sample contains approximately 260,000 clones, around 84% of which appear only once. Specimen: PBMCs or T cells enriched from blood (not recorded which). The source of these receptors is a man aged 30 to 39 with acute COVID-19.

V is TRBV9 and J is TRBJ2-7; tentatively, D is TRBD1 (7 bases). This CDR3 is built from 14 residues. The V and J ends lost 4 bases and 0 bases respectively, with 11 bases between them. Germline CDR1 and CDR2: SGDLS and YYNGEE. In DNA form, the CDR3 reads TGTGCCAGCAGCCCCAGGGGGGACTCCTACGAGCAGTACGTC. Its translation: CASSPRGDSYEQYV.

The chain employs TRBV6-2 or TRBV6-3 and TRBJ1-3, with unresolved D. Trimming removed 2 bases from V and 4 bases from J, with 9 bases in between. The CDR3 consists of 14 residues. Germline V CDR1 and CDR2: MNHEY, SVGEGT. The CDR3 loop is CASSYRTSGNTIYF. The CDR3 DNA follows: TGTGCCAGCAGTTACCGGACTTCCGGAAACACCATATATTTT.

The genes are TRBV5-1 and TRBJ1-2, with 7 nucleotides matching TRBD1. The V gene end was trimmed by 0 bases and the J gene end by 5 bases; junction bases not matched to a gene: 4. Germline CDR1 SGHRS, CDR2 YFSETQ. The CDR3 is made up of 14 amino acids. The CDR3 DNA sequence: TGCGCCAGCAGCTTGGGACAGGGTGGATATGGCTACACCTTC. Amino acids: CASSLGQGGYGYTF.

V and J are TRBV28 and TRBJ1-4; D call uncertain. V was trimmed by 3 bases and J by 11 bases, leaving 7 bases between them. Germline V gene sequence: CDR1 MDHEN, CDR2 SYDVKM. The CDR3 is 11 residues long. CDR3 bases: TGTGCCAGCAGTTTGCGTCTTAAACTGTTTTTT. It codes for CASSLRLKLFF.

This clone was detected only a few times. CDR3: CASSLGQTSGVETQYF. The CDR3 DNA follows: TGCGCCAGCAGCTTGGGACAAACTAGCGGGGTAGAGACCCAGTACTTC. The chain carries TRBV5-1 and TRBJ2-5; 10 nucleotides align to TRBD2. Germline-derived CDR1 and CDR2 are SGHRS and YFSETQ. This CDR3 spans 16 amino acids. The V segment lost 0 bases and the J segment 4 bases; nucleotides outside the gene matches: 6.

A single count supports this clone. The genes are TRBV7-9 and TRBJ1-4; D remains unclear. CDR1 is SEHNR, CDR2 FQNEAQ, per germline (reference sequence). The CDR3 runs to 15 residues. Between the trimmed V and J ends, which lost 0 bases and 10 bases, there was a span of 15 bases. CDR3 bases: TGTGCCAGCAGCTTAGCCTCTGGACCGGAGGGAAAACTGTTTTTT. Translation gives CASSLASGPEGKLFF.

Notes on this clone: Sequence at one end of the junction differs from germline and may be a read error. Distinct nucleotide sequences in the sample also encode this CDR3. CDR3 region: CASSLRGGTEAFF. The CDR3 DNA reads TGTGCCAGCAGCTTGAGGGGGGGCACTGAAGCTTTCTTT. The rearrangement uses TRBV5-1 and TRBJ1-1; tentative D call: TRBD1 (6 bases). CDR1 is SGHRS, CDR2 YFSETQ, per germline. The CDR3 extends over 13 amino acids.

The chain combines TRBV6-4 with TRBJ2-7, with 9 bases matching TRBD2. The CDR3 runs to 14 residues. V lost 6 bases to trimming and J lost 6 bases; unmatched junction nucleotides: 9. CDR1 MRHNA and CDR2 SNTAGT come from the germline V gene. Here the CDR3 DNA reads TGTGCCAGCAGACCGGGACTAGCAGTTTCCGAGCAGTACGTC. Protein product: CASRPGLAVSEQYV.

The chain links TRBV28 to TRBJ1-2; D gene unclear. Germline values: CDR1 MDHEN, CDR2 SYDVKM. This CDR3 has 14 amino acids. Trimming took 3 bases from V and 4 from J, leaving 12 bases between them. CDR3 DNA sequence: TGTGCCAGCAGTTTGTTCGGGGAGGGCTATGGCTACACCTTC. It translates to CASSLFGEGYGYTF.

This rearrangement joins TRBV24-1 to TRBJ1-1; TRBD1 is a possible D gene (5 bases). V lost 4 bases and J 3 bases, leaving 8 bases between the germline ends. The CDR3 runs to 13 residues. CDR1 and CDR2 from the germline V gene are KGHDR and SFDVKD. This chain's CDR3 is CATSDGGYTEAFF. The CDR3 DNA is TGTGCCACCAGTGACGGGGGTTACACTGAAGCTTTCTTT.

The chain uses TRBV2 and TRBJ1-2; no firm D call. CDR1 and CDR2 from the germline V gene are SNHLY and FYNNEI. The CDR3 is made up of 14 amino acids. Trimming cost V 4 bases and J 1 base, with 10 bases left between them. CDR3 amino acids: CASSVQTHNYGYTF. The CDR3 DNA reads TGTGCCAGCAGTGTTCAGACACATAACTATGGCTACACCTTC.

The rearrangement uses TRBV6-1 and TRBJ1-3; D is possibly TRBD1 (6 bases). V was cut by 1 base and J by 3 bases, with 13 bases left in between. This CDR3 is 16 amino acids long. CDR1 MNHNS and CDR2 SASEGT come from the germline V gene. This CDR3 reads CASSEVQGGIGNTIYF. CDR3 sequence (DNA): TGTGCCAGCAGTGAAGTCCAAGGGGGTATTGGAAACACCATATATTTT.

This clone has only one observation. V is TRBV7-2 and J is TRBJ1-2, with 9 nucleotides matching TRBD1. Germline values: CDR1 SGHTA, CDR2 FQGNSA. J gave up 7 bases and V 3 bases, and 9 bases lay outside the gene matches. The CDR3 is 15 amino acids. The CDR3 reads CASSFSMDRGSGYTF. CDR3 coding DNA: TGTGCCAGCAGCTTCTCGATGGACAGGGGATCTGGCTACACCTTC.

This clone was picked up a small number of times. The chain recombines TRBV29-1 with TRBJ2-7, with a tentative D call TRBD1 (5 bases). V lost 1 base, J lost 6 bases, and 10 bases lay in between. The CDR3 is made up of 12 amino acids. The germline gives CDR1 SQVTM, CDR2 ANQGSEA. The CDR3 DNA reads TGCAGCGTTGAAGTAGCTAGGGGCGAGCAGTACGTC. Its translation: CSVEVARGEQYV.

V usage is TRBV6-4 and J usage is TRBJ2-2; 10 bases map to TRBD2. The CDR3 totals 18 residues. CDR1 MRHNA and CDR2 SNTAGT come from the germline V gene. J lost 0 bases, V lost 5 bases, and 9 bases had no gene match. The DNA for the CDR3 is TGTGCCAGCAGTAAACTAGCGGGGAATACTGCGAACACCGGGGAGCTGTTTTTT. This sequence encodes CASSKLAGNTANTGELFF.

The rearrangement links TRBV5-1 to TRBJ2-7; a possible D gene is TRBD1 (6 bases). CDR3 length equals 13 residues. Germline V CDR1 and CDR2: SGHRS, YFSETQ. CDR3 sequence: CASSLEQGYEQYV. CDR3 bases: TGTGCCAGCAGCTTAGAACAGGGATACGAGCAGTACGTC.

To note about this clone: The same CDR3 also results from other DNA sequences found in this sample. The chain couples TRBV18 to TRBJ1-5; 9 nucleotides match TRBD1. V lost 3 bases, J lost 4 bases, and 4 bases stayed unmatched. CDR3 length: 15 amino acids. CDR1 is KGHSH, CDR2 LQKENI, per germline. CDR3 DNA: TGTGCCAGCTCACCGGGACAGGGAAGTAATCAGCCCCAGCATTTT. Protein product: CASSPGQGSNQPQHF.

This clone was picked up one time. CDR3 in amino acids: CASSGLISGANVLTF. The CDR3 region has the DNA TGTGCCAGCAGCGGACTAATCTCTGGGGCCAACGTCCTGACTTTC. The chain joins TRBV27 to TRBJ2-6; possibly TRBD2 for D (6 bases). This CDR3 contains 15 residues. The germline gives CDR1 MNHEY, CDR2 SMNVEV (reference sequence). The germline V and J ends were trimmed by 6 bases and 0 bases, with 9 bases remaining between them.

The V and J genes are TRBV7-9 and TRBJ1-2, with a possible D match to TRBD1 (6 bases). V was shortened by 2 bases and J by 5 bases, with 9 bases between the two germline ends. CDR1 and CDR2 (germline): SEHNR, FQNEAQ (reference sequence). The CDR3 totals 13 residues. As DNA, the CDR3 is TGTGCCAGCAGCTTATCCGGACAGTATGGCTACACCTTC. Translated, it gives CASSLSGQYGYTF.

The chain recombines TRBV6-2 or TRBV6-3 with TRBJ1-2; D is unresolved. The ends were cut back, 6 bases at V and 6 bases at J, with 11 bases in the middle. CDR3 length: 12 residues. Germline CDR1 reads MNHEY; CDR2 reads SVGEGT. CDR3 amino acids: CASSKPGNGYTF. In DNA form, the CDR3 reads TGTGCCAGCAGCAAGCCCGGGAATGGCTACACCTTC.